The TCR beta chain under discussion was sequenced for a study of beta chain features in type 1 diabetes. Study overall: The study examined about 100 million sorted cells across all samples. Study results and limitations: Moderate yet significant TCRB CDR3 shortening was seen in Type 1 diabetes patients in all four CD4+ subsets.

Post-sort purity exceeded 95% for all sorted populations. Of the isolated RNA, all was reverse transcribed, and so the sequenced material was expressed TCRB transcripts. Only in-frame clones appear in the TCRdb table, and some are missing; sequencing was by immunoSEQ multiplex PCR. The sample records approximately 270,000 clones, roughly 13% being singletons. This clone was counted between two and nine times. Its target is unknown. The CDR3 has 15 amino acids. V shed 5 bases, J shed 6 bases, and the junction held 9 bases outside the gene matches. Germline V gene lookup returns CDR1 SGHNT and CDR2 YENEEA.

This chain connects TRBV11-3 to TRBJ1-5, with 8 nucleotides matching TRBD1. The sample consisted of naive CD4+ T cells from blood. The receptor comes from a man aged 25 to 45 with type 1 diabetes. In DNA form, the CDR3 reads TGTGCCAGCAGCCCACAGGGACAGGTTGCTCAGCCCCAGCATTTT. Encoded protein: CASSPQGQVAQPQHF. The complete variable domain, with remaining parts taken from reference TRBV11-3 and TRBJ1-5, reads EAGVVQSPRYKIIEKKQPVAFWCNPISGHNTLYWYLQNLGQGPELLIRYENEEAVDDSQLPKDRFSAERLKGVDSTLKIQPAELGDSAVYLCASSPQGQVAQPQHFGDGTRLSIL.